The T cell receptor beta chain under discussion was sequenced for a study of patients and donors after allogeneic stem cell transplantation. This clonotype was seen a handful of times. MiXCR, run by TCRdb on the RT-PCR reads, gives a single entry per CDR3 protein. The sample holds approximately 220,000 distinct CDR3 sequences; 38% are singletons and the top ten take more than 9%. Germline V gene data show CDR1 as LGHNA and CDR2 as YNFKEQ. Deletions cut 2 bases from V and 3 bases from J, with 10 bases between. CDR3 size: 14 residues. The sequenced sample consisted of blood, either unsorted or a sorted T cell fraction (not recorded which). This sequence was found in a human donor who was either an allogeneic HSCT recipient or a stem cell or donor lymphocyte infusion donor (not recorded which). It is not recorded whose cells these are; they may come from a transplant donor. This chain uses TRBV4-2 with TRBJ1-2, with D perhaps matching TRBD1 (6 bases). The CDR3 DNA sequence: TGTGCCAGCAGCCAAAATACAGGGTACTATGGCTACACCTTC. This codes for CASSQNTGYYGYTF.